These 11 T cell receptor beta chains were all obtained from the same sample, sequenced in a study of CD8 T cells in Susac syndrome. When the RNA was reverse transcribed, random hexamers were used with an input of 0.5 to 1 ug. One entry per CDR3 protein, called by TCRdb with MiXCR from the immunoSEQ multiplex PCR reads. The profile covers about 180,000 distinct CDR3 sequences, with under 97% appearing a single time and roughly 0.095% taken by the ten largest. The sample consisted of CD4+ T cells from PBMCs. These receptor sequences come from a human donor with multiple sclerosis.

The chain links TRBV6-5 to TRBJ1-2; TRBD1 matches at 7 bases. Germline CDR1 is MNHEY and CDR2 is SVGAGI. After removal of 2 bases from V and 2 bases from J, the junction contained 5 bases not matched to a gene. The CDR3 contains 15 residues. The CDR3 DNA follows: TGTGCCAGCAGTTACGGGGCAGGGGGGAACTATGGCTACACCTTC. Translated: CASSYGAGGNYGYTF.

The chain has TRBV15 and TRBJ2-7; D assignment may be TRBD1 or TRBD2 (5 bases each). The V and J ends lost 1 base and 3 bases respectively, with 10 bases between them. CDR3 size: 14 residues. The V gene's germline CDR1 is LNHNV and CDR2 YYDKDF (reference sequence). The chain's CDR3 is CATSRAGTNYEQYF. CDR3 sequence (DNA): TGTGCCACCAGCAGAGCCGGGACCAACTACGAGCAGTACTTC. The full variable domain, in which reference TRBV15 and TRBJ2-7 provide the parts outside the CDR3, is DAMVIQNPRYQVTQFGKPVTLSCSQTLNHNVMYWYQQKSSQAPKLLFHYYDKDFNNEADTPDNFQSRRPNTSFCFLDIRSPGLGDTAMYLCATSRAGTNYEQYFGPGTRLTVT.

The chain couples TRBV5-6 to TRBJ2-2; D is undetermined. Germline CDR1 is SGHDT and CDR2 is YYEEEE. This CDR3 is built from 11 residues. Trimming left V 7 bases short and J 7 bases short, with 8 bases between. This chain's CDR3 is CASAADGELFF. For the CDR3, the DNA is TGTGCCAGCGCGGCAGACGGGGAGCTGTTTTTT.

J is TRBJ2-1 and V is TRBV10-3, with D perhaps TRBD2 (6 bases). The ends were cut back, 10 bases at V and 4 bases at J, with 17 bases in the middle. This CDR3 has 14 amino acids. CDR1 and CDR2 (germline): ENHRY, SYGVKD. CDR3 amino acids: CATAQRDSYNEQFF. The CDR3 nucleotides read TGTGCCACCGCACAAAGGGACTCGTACAATGAGCAGTTCTTC.

This rearrangement joins TRBV28 to TRBJ2-7, with D possibly being TRBD2 (5 bases). This CDR3 spans 15 amino acids. Trimming removed 4 bases at V and 6 bases at J, with 19 bases between. Germline values: CDR1 MDHEN, CDR2 SYDVKM. The CDR3 sequence is CASSWRGNPLAEQYF. Here the CDR3 DNA reads TGTGCCAGCAGTTGGCGAGGGAACCCGTTGGCCGAGCAGTACTTC.

V and J are TRBV3-1 and TRBJ2-5, with 8 bases that match TRBD1. Germline CDR1 is LGHDT and CDR2 is YNNKEL (reference sequence). Unmatched junction bases numbered 8, after V lost 5 bases and J lost 3 bases. This CDR3 has 15 amino acids. Here the CDR3 DNA reads TGTGCCAGCAGCTACTACAGGGGGGCAAAAGAGACCCAGTACTTC. Translating it yields CASSYYRGAKETQYF.

This rearrangement joins TRBV7-9 to TRBJ1-2; D remains ambiguous. The CDR3 totals 12 residues. V was cut by 0 bases and J by 5 bases, with 4 bases left in between. Germline loops: CDR1 SEHNR, CDR2 FQNEAQ (reference sequence). The CDR3 DNA follows: TGTGCCAGCAGCTTAGCCAGTTATGGCTACACCTTC. Its protein is CASSLASYGYTF.

The chain uses TRBV19 and TRBJ2-6; D remains unclear. The CDR3 is 13 residues long. Germline CDR1 LNHDA, CDR2 SQIVND (reference sequence). With 8 bases removed from V and 0 bases from J, the gap between germline ends came to 5 bases. The CDR3 bases are TGTGCCAGTTACACCTCTGGGGCCAACGTCCTGACTTTC. Translation gives CASYTSGANVLTF.

CDR3 DNA: TGTGCCAGCAGACTGAGGGAGACCCAGTACTTC. Its translation is CASRLRETQYF. The chain joins TRBV12-3 or TRBV12-4 to TRBJ2-5; D unclear. The CDR3 runs 11 residues. Trimming removed 6 bases at V and 5 bases at J, with 7 bases between.

J is TRBJ1-5 and V is TRBV6-2 or TRBV6-3; D is possibly TRBD1 (6 bases). This CDR3 has 16 amino acids. The germline CDR1 and CDR2 sequences are MNHEY and SVGEGT. Trimming shortened V by 0 bases and J by 6 bases, and 15 bases separated the two germline ends. The chain's CDR3 is CASSYSPGRGGQPQHF. DNA for the CDR3: TGTGCCAGCAGTTACTCGCCGGGCAGGGGAGGTCAGCCCCAGCATTTT.

The V gene is TRBV20-1, the J gene TRBJ1-5, with D perhaps TRBD1 (6 bases). V lost 6 bases, J lost 0 bases, and 18 bases lay in between. The CDR3 contains 16 residues. CDR1 is DFQATT, CDR2 SNEGSKA, per germline (reference sequence). Here the CDR3 reads CSARDNLGLSNQPQHF. CDR3 nucleotides: TGCAGTGCCCGGGACAACCTGGGGCTTAGCAATCAGCCCCAGCATTTT.